The sequence of this T cell receptor (beta chain) was determined in a study of beta chain features in type 1 diabetes. Whole-study findings and limits: There was a possibility that cDNA sequencing over-represented cells with high TCR expression.

Notes on this clone: Its matching antigen is unknown.

Sequencing targeted expressed TCRB transcripts, as all isolated RNA had been reverse transcribed. Sequencing was performed with immunoSEQ multiplex PCR; in TCRdb, only in-frame clones are kept and a portion is missing. In the table there are approximately 250,000 clones, roughly 9.6% of which are singletons. In germline, CDR1 is MNHNY, CDR2 SVGAGI (reference sequence). The CDR3 totals 15 residues. V trimming: 6 bases; J trimming: 1 base; junction bases outside the gene matches: 6. This sequence was found in a woman between 18 and 29 years old in good health. Sample: naive CD4+ T cells from blood. The gene calls are TRBV6-6 and TRBJ2-1; 7 nucleotides align to TRBD1. For the CDR3, the DNA is TGTGCCAGCAGAGCGACAGGGCCTTCCTACAATGAGCAGTTCTTC. It yields the protein CASRATGPSYNEQFF.